This T cell receptor (beta chain) was recovered during a study of cytomegalovirus exposure and HLA in healthy donors. Overall study results and limits: Later analysis placed DRB1 highest and HLA-C lowest in TCR association rates, which differed by HLA locus. Follow-up analysis later connected one missense variant in DCLRE1C with trimming of TCR beta V- and J-genes.

The germline V and J ends were trimmed by 3 bases and 0 bases, with 10 bases remaining between them. CDR3 length equals 15 residues. Germline V gives CDR1 LNHDA, CDR2 SQIVND (reference sequence). Amplification used 60 Vbeta primers and 13 Jbeta primers. Sequencing used immunoSEQ multiplex PCR; TCRdb keeps in-frame clones, though not all of them. In the table there are 200,000 to 250,000 clones, roughly 87% of which are singletons. This clone was picked up a small number of times. The antigen remains unidentified. The sequenced sample was PBMCs. The genes are TRBV19 and TRBJ2-3, with D possibly TRBD2 on 6 matching bases. The source of this sequence is a woman between 40 and 50 years old in good health and CMV-seropositive. Here the CDR3 reads CASSILLASTDTQYF. Here the CDR3 DNA reads TGTGCCAGTAGTATTTTACTAGCTAGCACAGATACGCAGTATTTT.